This T cell receptor (beta chain) emerged from a study of blood T cells in healthy people across ages. Study observations and caveats: Naive T cell percentage showed a strong correlation with the diversity of TCR beta.

The second PCR ran roughly 6 to 12 cycles with a sample-barcoded 5' primer and J-beta primers. Through a template-switch adaptor with 12 random nucleotides, each cDNA molecule received a tag. Each CDR3 protein gets one entry after TCRdb re-called the 5' RACE reads with MiXCR. The sample yields roughly 1.5 million distinct CDR3 sequences, about 42% seen once. Points on this clonotype: Antigen unknown.

The CDR3 is 14 residues long. Germline lookup yields CDR1 SGHAT and CDR2 FQDESV (reference sequence). V was clipped by 0 bases and J by 7 bases, with 9 bases between them. This receptor was taken from a young woman in good health. Sample: blood. The chain joins TRBV11-1 to TRBJ2-2; unclear D gene. CDR3 bases: TGTGCCAGCAGCTTAGCTTGGGGTGACGGGGAGCTGTTTTTT. It yields the protein CASSLAWGDGELFF.